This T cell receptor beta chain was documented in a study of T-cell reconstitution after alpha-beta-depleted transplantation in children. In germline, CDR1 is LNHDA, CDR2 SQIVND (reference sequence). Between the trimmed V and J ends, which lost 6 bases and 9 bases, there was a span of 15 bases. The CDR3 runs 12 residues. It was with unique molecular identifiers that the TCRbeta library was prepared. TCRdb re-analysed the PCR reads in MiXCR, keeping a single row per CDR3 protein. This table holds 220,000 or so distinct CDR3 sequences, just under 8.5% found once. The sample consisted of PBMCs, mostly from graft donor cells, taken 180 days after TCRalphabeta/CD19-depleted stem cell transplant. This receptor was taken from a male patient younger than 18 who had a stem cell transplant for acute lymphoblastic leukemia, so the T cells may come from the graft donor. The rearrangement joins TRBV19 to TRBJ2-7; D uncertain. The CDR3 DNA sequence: TGTGCCAGTAGCTACTCGAACGGCGGGCAGTACTTC. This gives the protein CASSYSNGGQYF.